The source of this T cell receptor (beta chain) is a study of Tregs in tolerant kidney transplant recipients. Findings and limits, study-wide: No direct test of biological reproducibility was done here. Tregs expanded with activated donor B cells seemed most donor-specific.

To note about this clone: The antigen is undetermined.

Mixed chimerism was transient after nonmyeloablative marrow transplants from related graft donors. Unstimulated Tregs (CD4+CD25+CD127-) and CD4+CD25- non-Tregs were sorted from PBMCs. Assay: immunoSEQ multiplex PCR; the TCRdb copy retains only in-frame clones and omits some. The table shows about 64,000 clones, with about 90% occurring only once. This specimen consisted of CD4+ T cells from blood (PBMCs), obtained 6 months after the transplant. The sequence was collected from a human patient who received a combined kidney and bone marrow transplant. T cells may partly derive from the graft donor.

The CDR3 bases are TGTGCCAGCAGACCCAGGGTGGGCTCCTACAATGAGCAGTTCTTC. It specifies CASRPRVGSYNEQFF. The V call is TRBV6-4, the J call TRBJ2-1, with a possible D match to TRBD1 (5 bases). Germline CDR1 MRHNA, CDR2 SNTAGT. The ends were cut back, 6 bases at V and 0 bases at J, with 12 bases in the middle. The CDR3 spans 15 residues.